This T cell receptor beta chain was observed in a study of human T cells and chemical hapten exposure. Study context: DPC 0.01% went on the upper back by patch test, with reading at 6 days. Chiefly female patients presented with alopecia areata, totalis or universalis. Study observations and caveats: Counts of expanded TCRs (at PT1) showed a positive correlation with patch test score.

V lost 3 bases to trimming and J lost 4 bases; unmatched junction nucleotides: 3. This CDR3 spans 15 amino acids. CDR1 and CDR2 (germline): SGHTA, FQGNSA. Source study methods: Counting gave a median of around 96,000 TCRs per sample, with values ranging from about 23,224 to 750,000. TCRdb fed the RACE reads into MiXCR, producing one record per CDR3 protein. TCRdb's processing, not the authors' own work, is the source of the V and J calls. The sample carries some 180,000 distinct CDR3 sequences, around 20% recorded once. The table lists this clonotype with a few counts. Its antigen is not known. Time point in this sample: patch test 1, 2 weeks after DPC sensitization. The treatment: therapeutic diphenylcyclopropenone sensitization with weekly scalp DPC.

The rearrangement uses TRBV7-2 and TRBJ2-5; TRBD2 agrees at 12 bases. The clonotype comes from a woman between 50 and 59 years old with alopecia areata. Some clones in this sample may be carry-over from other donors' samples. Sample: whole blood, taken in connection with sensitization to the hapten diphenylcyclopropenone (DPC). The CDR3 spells CASSLTSGRGETQYF. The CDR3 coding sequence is TGTGCCAGCAGCTTGACTAGCGGGAGAGGAGAGACCCAGTACTTC. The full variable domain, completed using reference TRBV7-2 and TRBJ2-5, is GAGVSQSPSNKVTEKGKDVELRCDPISGHTALYWYRQSLGQGLEFLIYFQGNSAPDKSGLPSDRFSAERTGGSVSTLTIQRTQQEDSAVYLCASSLTSGRGETQYFGPGTRLLVL.